This T cell receptor (beta chain) was found in a study of blood T cell repertoires in COVID-19. Study-wide context: Specimens from acute and convalescent COVID-19 originated in the United States, Italy and Spain. In each case, the material was cDNA or gDNA derived from T cells, B-cell-depleted T cells, or PBMCs.

Per the original data handling: Counts of nucleated cells, estimated from reference gene primer amplification, were obtained. Assay used: immunoSEQ multiplex PCR; TCRdb lists only in-frame clones, some missing. V and J calls and clone size are copied from that table; D and trimming were computed from the DNA. Of 100,000 to 150,000 clones listed, around four fifths are singletons. V dropped 11 bases and J dropped 1 base, with 11 bases sitting between them. The germline gives CDR1 SGHVS, CDR2 FNYEAQ. The CDR3 length is 12 residues. The sequencing sample was made of peripheral blood. The sequence was collected from a man aged 55 to 70 with acute or convalescent COVID-19. The chain links TRBV7-6 to TRBJ1-2; D unclear. CDR3 DNA sequence: TGTGCCGTACACAAATTTAACTATGGCTACACCTTC. It translates to CAVHKFNYGYTF.